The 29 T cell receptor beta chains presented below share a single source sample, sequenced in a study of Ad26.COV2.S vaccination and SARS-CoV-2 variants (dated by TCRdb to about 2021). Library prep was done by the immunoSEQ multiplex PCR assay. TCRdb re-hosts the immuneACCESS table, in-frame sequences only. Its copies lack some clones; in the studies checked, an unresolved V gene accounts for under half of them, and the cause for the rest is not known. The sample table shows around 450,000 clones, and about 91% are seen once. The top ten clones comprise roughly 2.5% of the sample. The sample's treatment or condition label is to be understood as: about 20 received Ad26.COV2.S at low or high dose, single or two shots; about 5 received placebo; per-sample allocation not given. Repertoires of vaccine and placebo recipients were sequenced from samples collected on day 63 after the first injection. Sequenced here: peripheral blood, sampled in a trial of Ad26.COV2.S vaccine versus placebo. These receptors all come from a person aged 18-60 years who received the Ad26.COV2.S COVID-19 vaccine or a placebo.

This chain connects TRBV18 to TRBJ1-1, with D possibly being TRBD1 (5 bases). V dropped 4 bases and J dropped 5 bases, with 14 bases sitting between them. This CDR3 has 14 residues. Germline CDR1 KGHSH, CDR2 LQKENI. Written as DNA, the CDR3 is TGTGCCAGCTCACAAAGACGAGGGGAGACTGAAGCTTTCTTT. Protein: CASSQRRGETEAFF.

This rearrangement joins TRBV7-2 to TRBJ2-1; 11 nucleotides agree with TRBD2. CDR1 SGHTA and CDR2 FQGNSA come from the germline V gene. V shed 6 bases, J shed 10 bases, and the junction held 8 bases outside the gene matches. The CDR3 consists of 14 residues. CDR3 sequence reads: CASRISGGANEQFF. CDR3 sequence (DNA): TGTGCCAGCAGGATTAGCGGGGGGGCCAACGAGCAGTTCTTC.

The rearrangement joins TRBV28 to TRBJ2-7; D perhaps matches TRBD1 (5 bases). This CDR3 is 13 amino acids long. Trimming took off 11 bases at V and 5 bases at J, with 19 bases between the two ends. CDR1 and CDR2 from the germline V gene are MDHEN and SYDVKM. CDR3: CASRVAGLNEQYF. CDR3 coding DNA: TGTGCCTCCCGGGTGGCAGGGCTTAACGAGCAGTACTTC.

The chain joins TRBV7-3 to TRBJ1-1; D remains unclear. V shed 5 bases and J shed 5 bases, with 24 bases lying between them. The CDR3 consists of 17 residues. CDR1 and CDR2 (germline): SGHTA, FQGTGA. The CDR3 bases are TGTGCCAGCAGCCCGAACCCCGGACCTTTAGGAAGGACTGAAGCTTTCTTT. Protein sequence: CASSPNPGPLGRTEAFF.

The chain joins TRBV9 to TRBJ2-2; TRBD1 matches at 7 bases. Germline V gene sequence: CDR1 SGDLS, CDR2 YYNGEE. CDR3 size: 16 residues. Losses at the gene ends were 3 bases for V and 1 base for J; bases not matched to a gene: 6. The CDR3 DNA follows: TGTGCCAGCAGCGCCCCCTGGACAGGGAACACCGGGGAGCTGTTTTTT. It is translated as CASSAPWTGNTGELFF.

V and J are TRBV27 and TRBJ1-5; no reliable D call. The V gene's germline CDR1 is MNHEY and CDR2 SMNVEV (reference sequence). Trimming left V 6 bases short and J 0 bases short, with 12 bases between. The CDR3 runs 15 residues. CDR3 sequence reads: CASRPTRASNQPQHF. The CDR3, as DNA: TGTGCCAGCAGGCCAACGAGAGCTAGCAATCAGCCCCAGCATTTT.

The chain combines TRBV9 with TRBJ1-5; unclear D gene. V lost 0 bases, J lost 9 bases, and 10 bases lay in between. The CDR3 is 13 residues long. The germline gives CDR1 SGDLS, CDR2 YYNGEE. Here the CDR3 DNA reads TGTGCCAGCAGCGTAGGGACCTTTGCGCCCCAGCATTTT. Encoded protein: CASSVGTFAPQHF.

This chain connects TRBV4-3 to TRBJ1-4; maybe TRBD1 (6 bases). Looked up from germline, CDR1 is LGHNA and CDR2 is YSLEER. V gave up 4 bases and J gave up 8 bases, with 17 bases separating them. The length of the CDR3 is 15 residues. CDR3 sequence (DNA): TGCGCCAGCAGCCGGATCGTGGAGGGGGAGGAAAAACTGTTTTTT. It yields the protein CASSRIVEGEEKLFF.

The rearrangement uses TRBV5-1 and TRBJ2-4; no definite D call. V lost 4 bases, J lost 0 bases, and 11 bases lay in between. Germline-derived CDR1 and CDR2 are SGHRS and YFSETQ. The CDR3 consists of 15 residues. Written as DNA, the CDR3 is TGCGCCAGCAGCCTGGATGGTCTAGCCAAAAACATTCAGTACTTC. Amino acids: CASSLDGLAKNIQYF. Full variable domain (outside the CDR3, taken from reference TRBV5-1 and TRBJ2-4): KAGVTQTPRYLIKTRGQQVTLSCSPISGHRSVSWYQQTPGQGLQFLFEYFSETQRNKGNFPGRFSGRQFSNSRSEMNVSTLELGDSALYLCASSLDGLAKNIQYFGAGTRLSVL.

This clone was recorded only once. The CDR3 nucleotides read TGTGCCAGCAGTTTTCCGGGACTACAGACGTACCAAGAGACCCAGTACTTC. Encoded protein: CASSFPGLQTYQETQYF. This chain connects TRBV7-9 to TRBJ2-5, with TRBD2 matching 7 bases. The CDR3 runs 17 residues. V lost 6 bases, J lost 0 bases, and 13 bases stayed unmatched. Germline CDR1 reads SEHNR; CDR2 reads FQNEAQ (reference sequence).

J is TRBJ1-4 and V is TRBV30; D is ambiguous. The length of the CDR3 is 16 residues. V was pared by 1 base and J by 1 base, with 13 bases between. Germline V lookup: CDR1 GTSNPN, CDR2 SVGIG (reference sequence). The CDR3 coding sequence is TGTGCCTGGAGTGGCGGGGAAGAAGGAACTAATGAAAAACTGTTTTTT. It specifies CAWSGGEEGTNEKLFF.

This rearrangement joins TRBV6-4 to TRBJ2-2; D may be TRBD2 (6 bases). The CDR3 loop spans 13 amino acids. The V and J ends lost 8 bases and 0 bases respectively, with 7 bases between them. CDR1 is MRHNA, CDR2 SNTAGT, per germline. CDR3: CASRESNTGELFF. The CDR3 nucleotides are TGTGCCAGCCGGGAGTCGAACACCGGGGAGCTGTTTTTT.

Here the CDR3 DNA reads TGTGCCAGCAGTGCCGGGGAGACCCAGTACTTC. This translates into CASSAGETQYF. The chain combines TRBV6-1 with TRBJ2-5; D call uncertain. CDR1 MNHNS and CDR2 SASEGT come from the germline V gene. Trimming removed 4 bases at V and 5 bases at J, with 5 bases between. CDR3 length: 11 residues.

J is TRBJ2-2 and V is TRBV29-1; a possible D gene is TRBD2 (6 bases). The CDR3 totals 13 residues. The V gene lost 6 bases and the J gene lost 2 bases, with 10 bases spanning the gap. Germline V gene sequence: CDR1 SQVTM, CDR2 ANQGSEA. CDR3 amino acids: CSVWGTNTGELFF. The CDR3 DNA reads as TGCAGCGTATGGGGGACTAACACCGGGGAGCTGTTTTTT.

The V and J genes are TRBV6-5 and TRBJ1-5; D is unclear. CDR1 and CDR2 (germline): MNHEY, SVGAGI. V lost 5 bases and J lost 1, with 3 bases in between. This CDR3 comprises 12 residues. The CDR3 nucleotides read TGTGCCAGCAGTACCAGCAATCAGCCCCAGCATTTT. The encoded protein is CASSTSNQPQHF.

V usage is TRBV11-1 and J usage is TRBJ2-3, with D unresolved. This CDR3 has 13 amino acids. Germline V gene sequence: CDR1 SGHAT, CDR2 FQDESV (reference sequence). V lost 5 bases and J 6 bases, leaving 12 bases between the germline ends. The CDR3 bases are TGTGCCAGCAGCCCATGGGAAAGGGATACGCAGTATTTT. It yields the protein CASSPWERDTQYF.

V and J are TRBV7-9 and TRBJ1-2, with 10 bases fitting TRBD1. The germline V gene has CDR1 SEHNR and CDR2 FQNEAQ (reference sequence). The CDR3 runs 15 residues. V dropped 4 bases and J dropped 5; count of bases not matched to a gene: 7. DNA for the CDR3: TGTGCCAGCAGCTCCTCCGGGACAGGGGCGTATGGCTACACCTTC. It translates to CASSSSGTGAYGYTF.

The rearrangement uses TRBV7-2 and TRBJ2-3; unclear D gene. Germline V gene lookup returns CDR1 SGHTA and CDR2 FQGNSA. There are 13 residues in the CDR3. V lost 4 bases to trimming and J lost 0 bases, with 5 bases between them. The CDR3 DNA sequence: TGTGCCAGCAGCTCCGGTAGCACAGATACGCAGTATTTT. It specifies CASSSGSTDTQYF.

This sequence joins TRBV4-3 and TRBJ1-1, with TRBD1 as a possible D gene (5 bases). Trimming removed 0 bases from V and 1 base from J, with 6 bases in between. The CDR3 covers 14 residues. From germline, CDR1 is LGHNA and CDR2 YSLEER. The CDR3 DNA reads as TGCGCCAGCAGCCAAGAAAGGGGGAACACTGAAGCTTTCTTT. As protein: CASSQERGNTEAFF.

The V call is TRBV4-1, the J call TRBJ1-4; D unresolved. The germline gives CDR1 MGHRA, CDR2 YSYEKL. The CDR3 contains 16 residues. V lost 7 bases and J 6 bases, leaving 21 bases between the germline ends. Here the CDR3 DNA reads TGCGCCAGCACCTTAGGTCCCCTAGCGAGGTATGAAAAACTGTTTTTT. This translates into CASTLGPLARYEKLFF.

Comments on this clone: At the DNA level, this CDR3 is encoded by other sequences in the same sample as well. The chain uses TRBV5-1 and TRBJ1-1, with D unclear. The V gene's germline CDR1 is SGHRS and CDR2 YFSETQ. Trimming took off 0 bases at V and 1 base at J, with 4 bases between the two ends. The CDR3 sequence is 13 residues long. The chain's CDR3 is CASSLARNTEAFF. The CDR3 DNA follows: TGCGCCAGCAGCTTGGCCAGGAACACTGAAGCTTTCTTT.

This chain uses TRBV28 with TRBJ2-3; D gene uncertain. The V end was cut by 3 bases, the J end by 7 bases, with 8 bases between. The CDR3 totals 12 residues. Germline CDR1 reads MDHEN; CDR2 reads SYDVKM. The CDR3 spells CASSLNFYTQYF. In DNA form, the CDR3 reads TGTGCCAGCAGTTTGAACTTTTATACGCAGTATTTT. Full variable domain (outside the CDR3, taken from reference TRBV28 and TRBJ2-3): DVKVTQSSRYLVKRTGEKVFLECVQDMDHENMFWYRQDPGLGLRLIYFSYDVKMKEKGDIPEGYSVSREKKERFSLILESASTNQTSMYLCASSLNFYTQYFGPGTRLTVL.

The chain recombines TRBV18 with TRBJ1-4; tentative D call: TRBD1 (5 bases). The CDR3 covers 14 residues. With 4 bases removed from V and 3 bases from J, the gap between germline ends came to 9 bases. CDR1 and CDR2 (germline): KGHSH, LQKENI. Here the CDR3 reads CASSRGRSNEKLFF. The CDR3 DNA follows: TGTGCCAGCTCACGGGGGAGGTCTAATGAAAAACTGTTTTTT.

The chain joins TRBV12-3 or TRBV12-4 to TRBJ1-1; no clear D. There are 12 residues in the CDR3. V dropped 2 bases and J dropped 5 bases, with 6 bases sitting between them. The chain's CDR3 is CASSLRTTEAFF. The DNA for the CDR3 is TGTGCCAGCAGTTTAAGAACAACTGAAGCTTTCTTT.

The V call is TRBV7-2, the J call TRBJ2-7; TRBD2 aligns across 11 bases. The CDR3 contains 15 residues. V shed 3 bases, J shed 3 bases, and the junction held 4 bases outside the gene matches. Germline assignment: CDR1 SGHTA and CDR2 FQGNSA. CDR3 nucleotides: TGTGCCAGCAGCTTGGGGACTAGCGGCTTCTACGAGCAGTACGTC. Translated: CASSLGTSGFYEQYV.

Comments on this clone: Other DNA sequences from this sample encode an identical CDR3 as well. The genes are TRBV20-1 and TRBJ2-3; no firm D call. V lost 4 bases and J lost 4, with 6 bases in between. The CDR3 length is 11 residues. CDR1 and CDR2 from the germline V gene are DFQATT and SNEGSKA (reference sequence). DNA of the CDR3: TGCAGTGCTAAGCTAGCAGATACGCAGTATTTT. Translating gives CSAKLADTQYF.

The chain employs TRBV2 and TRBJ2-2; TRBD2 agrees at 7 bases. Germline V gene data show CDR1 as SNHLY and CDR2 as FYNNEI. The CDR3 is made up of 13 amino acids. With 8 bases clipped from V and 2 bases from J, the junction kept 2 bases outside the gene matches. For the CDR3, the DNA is TGTGCCAGCGGGAGGGTTAACACCGGGGAGCTGTTTTTT. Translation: CASGRVNTGELFF.

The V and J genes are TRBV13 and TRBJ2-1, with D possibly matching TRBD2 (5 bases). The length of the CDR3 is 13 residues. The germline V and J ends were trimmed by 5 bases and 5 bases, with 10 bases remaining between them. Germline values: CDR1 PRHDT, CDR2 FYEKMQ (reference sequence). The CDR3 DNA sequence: TGTGCCAGCAGCCCCACTAGGAACAATGAGCAGTTCTTC. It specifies CASSPTRNNEQFF.

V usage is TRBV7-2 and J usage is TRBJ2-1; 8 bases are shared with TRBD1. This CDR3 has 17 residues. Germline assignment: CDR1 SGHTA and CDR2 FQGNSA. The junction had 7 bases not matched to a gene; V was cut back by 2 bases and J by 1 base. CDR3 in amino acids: CASSLLAGGRSYNEQFF. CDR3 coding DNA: TGTGCCAGCAGCTTACTCGCAGGGGGCAGGTCCTACAATGAGCAGTTCTTC. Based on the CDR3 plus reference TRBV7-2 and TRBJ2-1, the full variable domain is GAGVSQSPSNKVTEKGKDVELRCDPISGHTALYWYRQSLGQGLEFLIYFQGNSAPDKSGLPSDRFSAERTGGSVSTLTIQRTQQEDSAVYLCASSLLAGGRSYNEQFFGPGTRLTVL.